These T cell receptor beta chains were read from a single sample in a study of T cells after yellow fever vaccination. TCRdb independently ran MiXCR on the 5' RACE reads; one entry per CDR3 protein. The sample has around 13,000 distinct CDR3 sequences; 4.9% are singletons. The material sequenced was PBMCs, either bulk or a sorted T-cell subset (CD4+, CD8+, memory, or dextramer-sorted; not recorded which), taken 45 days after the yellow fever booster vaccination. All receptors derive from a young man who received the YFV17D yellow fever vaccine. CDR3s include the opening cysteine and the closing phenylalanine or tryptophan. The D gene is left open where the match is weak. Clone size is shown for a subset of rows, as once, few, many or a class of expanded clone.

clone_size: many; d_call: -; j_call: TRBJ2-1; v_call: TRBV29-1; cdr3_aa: CSVEDGREQFF; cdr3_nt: TGCAGCGTTGAAGATGGGCGCGAGCAGTTCTTC
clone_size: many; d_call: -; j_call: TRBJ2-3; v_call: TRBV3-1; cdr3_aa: CASSHLAGFNTQYF; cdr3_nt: TGTGCCAGCAGCCATCTTGCAGGGTTCAATACGCAGTATTTT
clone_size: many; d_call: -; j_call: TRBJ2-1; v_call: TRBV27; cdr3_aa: CASSLRSVYDSYNEQFF; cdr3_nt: TGTGCCAGCAGTTTACGGTCGGTATACGATTCCTACAATGAGCAGTTCTTC
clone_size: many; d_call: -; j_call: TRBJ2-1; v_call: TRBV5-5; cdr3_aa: CASSFVEQFF; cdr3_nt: TGTGCCAGCAGCTTCGTTGAGCAGTTCTTC
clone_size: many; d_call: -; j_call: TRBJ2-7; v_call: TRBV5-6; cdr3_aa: CASSLMDGQGYEQYF; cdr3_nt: TGTGCCAGCAGCTTGATGGATGGGCAGGGATACGAGCAGTACTTC
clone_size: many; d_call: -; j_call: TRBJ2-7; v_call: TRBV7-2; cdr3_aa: CASSSPSSYEQYF; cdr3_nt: TGTGCCAGCAGCTCACCTAGCTCCTACGAGCAGTACTTC
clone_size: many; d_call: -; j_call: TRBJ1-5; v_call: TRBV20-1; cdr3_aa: CSAGTWDQPQHF; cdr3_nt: TGCAGTGCCGGGACATGGGATCAGCCCCAGCATTTT
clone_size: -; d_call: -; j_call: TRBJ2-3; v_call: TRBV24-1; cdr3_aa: CATSDFPSYADTQYF; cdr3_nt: TGTGCCACCAGTGATTTTCCTAGTTACGCAGATACGCAGTATTTT
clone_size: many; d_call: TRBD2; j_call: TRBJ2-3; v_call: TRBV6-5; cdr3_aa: CASIRSGRSTDTQYF; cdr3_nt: TGTGCCAGCATACGAAGCGGGAGAAGCACAGATACGCAGTATTTT
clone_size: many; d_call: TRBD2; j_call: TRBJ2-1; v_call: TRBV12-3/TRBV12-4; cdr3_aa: CASSPTSGRVDEQFF; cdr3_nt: TGTGCCAGCAGCCCTACTAGCGGGAGGGTGGATGAGCAGTTCTTC
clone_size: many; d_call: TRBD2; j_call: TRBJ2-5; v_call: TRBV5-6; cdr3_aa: CASSLSPSGKQETQYF; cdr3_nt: TGTGCCAGCAGCTTGTCGCCTAGCGGGAAACAAGAGACCCAGTACTTC
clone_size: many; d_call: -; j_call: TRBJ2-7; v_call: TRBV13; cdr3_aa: CASSLPSEWEQYF; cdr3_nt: TGTGCCAGCAGCCTTCCTTCCGAGTGGGAGCAGTACTTC
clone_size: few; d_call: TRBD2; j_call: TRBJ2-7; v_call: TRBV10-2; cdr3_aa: CASSDLRVLAGEINEQYF; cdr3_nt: TGCGCCAGCAGTGACCTAAGAGTTCTAGCGGGAGAAATCAACGAGCAGTACTTC
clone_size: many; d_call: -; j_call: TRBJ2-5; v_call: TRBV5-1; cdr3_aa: CASRYPYQETQYF; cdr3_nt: TGCGCCAGCCGGTACCCGTACCAAGAGACCCAGTACTTC
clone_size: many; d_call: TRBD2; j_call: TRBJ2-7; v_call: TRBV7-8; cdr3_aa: CASSMGGLAGYEQYF; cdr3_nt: TGTGCCAGCAGCATGGGGGGACTAGCGGGTTACGAGCAGTACTTC
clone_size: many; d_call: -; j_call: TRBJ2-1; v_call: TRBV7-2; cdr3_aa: CASSFRVRNEQFF; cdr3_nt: TGTGCCAGCAGCTTTCGGGTGAGGAATGAGCAGTTCTTC
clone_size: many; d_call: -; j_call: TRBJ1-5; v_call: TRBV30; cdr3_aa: CAWRAPWGNQPQHF; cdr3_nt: TGTGCCTGGAGAGCCCCCTGGGGCAATCAGCCCCAGCATTTT